This T cell receptor beta chain was captured by sequencing in a study of Ad26.COV2.S vaccination and SARS-CoV-2 variants (dated by TCRdb to 2020 to 2023). Background for the entire study: Vaccine-arm donors came from COV1001, a multicentre, randomized, double-blind, placebo-controlled phase I-IIa trial of Ad26.COV2.S in healthy adults. Trial participants were randomized into five groups of five: low-dose or high-dose Ad26.COV2.S given once or twice, or placebo on both occasions. A total of around 32 samples were included in the TCR-sequenced set, comprising around 19 Ad26.COV2.S vaccine recipients, 5 placebo recipients and 8 SARS-CoV-2 convalescent individuals. Dosing of Ad26.COV2.S was intramuscular, at either 5x10^10 or 1x10^11 viral particles, delivered as one shot or as two shots spaced 56 days apart. The specificity and breadth of SARS-CoV-2-reactive T cell receptors after Ad26.COV2.S vaccination were assessed by TCRbeta repertoire sequencing. Investigators did not know the trial group allocation while performing experiments and assessing outcomes.

For this clone: The antigen it recognizes is unknown. No clone much larger than this one lies a single base away; base qualities are absent.

Reading the label with the study, this specimen's treatment or condition is: around 19 received Ad26.COV2.S at low or high dose, single or two shots; roughly five received placebo; per-sample allocation not given. For vaccine and placebo recipients, the sequenced repertoires came from samples collected on day 63 after the first injection. In Cohort 1b, roughly 25 adults aged 18-55 years were enrolled at a single site in Boston, USA, between 29 July and 7 August 2020. Ad26.COV2.S was a replication-incompetent adenovirus type 26 vector expressing a prefusion-stabilized SARS-CoV-2 spike protein from the original Wuhan strain. CDR1 and CDR2 are drawn from the germline V gene (reference sequence): SGHNT, YYREEE. From cysteine to phenylalanine, the CDR3 is 14 amino acids long. Kept here is only the CDR3 DNA, which spans 42 bases and is read in frame from base 1. The trim is 0 bases for V and 2 bases for J, with a gap of 8 bases between the germline ends.

The immunoSEQ Assay was used to sequence TCRbeta CDR3 regions. After extraction, genomic DNA underwent amplification by bias-controlled multiplex PCR, followed by high-throughput sequencing. In the authors' own workflow: Collapsing and filtering of sequences were performed to quantify the absolute abundance of each unique TCRbeta CDR3 region. Usable DNA was measured by amplifying reference genes present in all nucleated cells, and TCRbeta template counts were normalized to that usable DNA to estimate T cell fraction. Repertoire TCRs were annotated as SARS-CoV-2-specific when V gene, CDR3 amino acid sequence and J gene were exactly matched to a known reactive TCR set. The reference SARS-CoV-2 TCR set was obtained from MIRA and was filtered for enrichment in COVID-19-positive ImmuneCODE repertoires, whereby public or cross-reactive TCRs were removed. Drawing on the MIRA antigens, annotated TCRs were analysed further at the level of specific ORF or position within ORF. Breadth was defined as the number of annotated unique rearrangements divided by the total number of unique productive rearrangements, and depth was defined as the summed frequency of the annotated unique rearrangements. Two-sided Wilcoxon rank-sum tests were used to compare TCR breadth between groups. TCRdb re-hosts the immuneACCESS table, in-frame sequences only. Its copies lack some clones; in the studies checked, an unresolved V gene accounts for under half of them, and the cause for the rest is not known. V and J calls and clone size follow that table, whereas D and trimming were derived from the DNA. This sample holds approximately 450,000 clones; over 75% were observed only once. The ten largest clones add up to 12% of the sample.

The investigation overall reported the following: After vaccination, spike-specific CD8+ and CD4+ T cell responses were reported to show substantial breadth. Vaccine and placebo recipients had comparable non-spike TCR breadth, which fits with the vaccine containing only spike. The study was not powered for comparison of responses between vaccine doses or regimens. Spike-specific TCR breadth was higher in Ad26.COV2.S recipients than in placebo recipients (P = 0.0014). The authors noted that total T cell responses may have been underestimated by the TCR breadth and depth analyses.

The receptor chain draws on TRBV5-4 and TRBJ2-5, with TRBD1 perhaps the D gene, on 5 matching bases. This sequence was found in a person aged 18-60 years who received the Ad26.COV2.S COVID-19 vaccine or a placebo. The sample was peripheral blood, taken in a trial of Ad26.COV2.S vaccine versus placebo. CDR3 loop: CASSLARTQETQYF. The sequence in DNA is TGTGCCAGCAGCTTGGCCAGGACACAAGAGACCCAGTACTTC. Reference TRBV5-4 and TRBJ2-5 genes cover what lies past the CDR3, so the full variable domain is ETGVTQSPTHLIKTRGQQVTLRCSSQSGHNTVSWYQQALGQGPQFIFQYYREEENGRGNFPPRFSGLQFPNYSSELNVNALELDDSALYLCASSLARTQETQYFGPGTRLLVL.